The rows below give T cell receptor beta chains drawn from one sample of a study of T cells in Graves' hyperthyroidism and ophthalmopathy. TCRdb itself ran the multiplex PCR reads through MiXCR, one entry per CDR3 protein. The table records 450,000 to 700,000 distinct CDR3 sequences, more than 45% of them present only once. Input material: peripheral blood or thyroid tissue (not recorded which). These receptors were taken from an adult woman with Graves' disease, either hyperthyroidism or ophthalmopathy (not recorded which). The CDR3 runs from the conserved cysteine through the conserved F or W. A D gene is named only where the DNA matches it firmly. Expanded clones get a size class; other rows say once, few or many, or leave the size out.

v_call: TRBV7-9
j_call: TRBJ1-2
clone_size: few
d_call: -
cdr3_length: 11
cdr3_nt: TGTGCCAGCAGCCTACCCTGGGGCGACACCTTC
cdr3_aa: CASSLPWGDTF

v_call: TRBV20-1
j_call: TRBJ1-2
clone_size: once
d_call: -
cdr3_length: 15
cdr3_nt: TGCAGTGCTAGAGCCGGGATCCGCTTCGTCTATGGCTACACCTTC
cdr3_aa: CSARAGIRFVYGYTF

v_call: TRBV10-3
j_call: TRBJ2-7
clone_size: many
d_call: TRBD1
cdr3_length: 14
cdr3_nt: TGTGCCATCAGCTTACCGGGACAGGGAGCCCAGCAGTACTTC
cdr3_aa: CAISLPGQGAQQYF

v_call: TRBV12-3/TRBV12-4
j_call: TRBJ2-5
clone_size: many
d_call: TRBD2
cdr3_length: 14
cdr3_nt: TGTGCCAGCCAGGGAGGGTCGGTTCTAAAGACCCAGTACTTC
cdr3_aa: CASQGGSVLKTQYF

v_call: TRBV20-1
j_call: TRBJ2-5
clone_size: -
d_call: TRBD1
cdr3_length: 14
cdr3_nt: TGCAGTGCTAGAGGACAGGGCGGCAAAGAGACCCAGTACTTC
cdr3_aa: CSARGQGGKETQYF

v_call: TRBV5-1
j_call: TRBJ1-1
clone_size: -
d_call: TRBD1
cdr3_length: 16
cdr3_nt: TGCGCCAGCAGCTTGGAGACAGGGAATGTGTACACTGAAGCTTTCTTT
cdr3_aa: CASSLETGNVYTEAFF

v_call: TRBV5-1
j_call: TRBJ1-2
clone_size: -
d_call: -
cdr3_length: 13
cdr3_nt: TGCGCCAGCAGCTTGGCCTTGCGCTACGGCTACACCTTC
cdr3_aa: CASSLALRYGYTF

v_call: TRBV20-1
j_call: TRBJ1-1
clone_size: -
d_call: -
cdr3_length: 12
cdr3_nt: TGCAGTGCTAGAGATCTTCGGGAGGTAGCTTTCTTT
cdr3_aa: CSARDLREVAFF

v_call: TRBV7-9
j_call: TRBJ1-6
clone_size: -
d_call: -
cdr3_length: 16
cdr3_nt: TGTGCCAGCAGTGAAGACCTTCTACGACGCAATTCACCCCTCCACTTT
cdr3_aa: CASSEDLLRRNSPLHF

v_call: TRBV6-6
j_call: TRBJ2-7
clone_size: many
d_call: -
cdr3_length: 13
cdr3_nt: TGTGCCAGCAAGCAGGATAGCCCCTACGAGCAGTACTTC
cdr3_aa: CASKQDSPYEQYF

v_call: TRBV5-1
j_call: TRBJ2-1
clone_size: -
d_call: -
cdr3_length: 14
cdr3_nt: TGCGCCAGCAGCTGGACCCGGGCCGGAGAAGAGCAGTTCTTC
cdr3_aa: CASSWTRAGEEQFF

v_call: TRBV6-6
j_call: TRBJ2-7
clone_size: -
d_call: -
cdr3_length: 14
cdr3_nt: TGTGCCAGCAGTTACGGGATCAGTAGAGGGGAGCAGTACTTC
cdr3_aa: CASSYGISRGEQYF

v_call: TRBV7-9
j_call: TRBJ2-7
clone_size: -
d_call: TRBD1
cdr3_length: 15
cdr3_nt: TGTGCCAGCAGCACCCCGGGACAGGAATCCTACGAGCAGTACTTC
cdr3_aa: CASSTPGQESYEQYF

v_call: TRBV7-9
j_call: TRBJ2-7
clone_size: once
d_call: -
cdr3_length: 11
cdr3_nt: TGTGCCAGCGGCAGGTCCATGGAGCAGTACTTC
cdr3_aa: CASGRSMEQYF